The 27 T cell receptor beta chains below all came from one sample that was sequenced in a study of T cells in Graves' hyperthyroidism and ophthalmopathy. RNA transcripts provided the source from which TCR beta CDR3 regions were amplified. HTBI primers were employed in a first-round RT-PCR of the TCR CDR3. TCRdb re-analysed the multiplex PCR reads in MiXCR, keeping a single row per CDR3 protein. This sample yields over 300,000 distinct CDR3 sequences, of which about 15% are seen a single time; 11% belongs to the top ten. Specimen: blood. The origin of the receptors is a woman aged 55-70 years with Graves' hyperthyroidism.

This clonotype was detected ten times or more. The rearrangement uses TRBV28 and TRBJ2-1, with D maybe TRBD2 (6 bases). Germline assignment: CDR1 MDHEN and CDR2 SYDVKM. This CDR3 contains 16 residues. The V end was cut by 4 bases, the J end by 5 bases, with 18 bases between. Here the CDR3 reads CASSYPAGKGDNEQFF. The CDR3 nucleotides are TGTGCCAGCAGTTATCCTGCGGGAAAAGGGGACAATGAGCAGTTCTTC.

This clonotype turned up a few times. V usage is TRBV19 and J usage is TRBJ2-7; D remains ambiguous. Between the trimmed V and J ends, which lost 6 bases and 0 bases, there was a span of 9 bases. The CDR3 contains 13 residues. The germline V gene encodes CDR1 LNHDA and CDR2 SQIVND (reference sequence). In DNA form, the CDR3 reads TGTGCCAGTAGCTCGACAAACTCCTACGAGCAGTACTTC. Amino acid sequence: CASSSTNSYEQYF.

This clonotype appeared many times. This sequence joins TRBV3-1 and TRBJ2-3, with a weak D call TRBD1 (6 bases). Germline V gives CDR1 LGHDT, CDR2 YNNKEL (reference sequence). This CDR3 is 15 amino acids long. V was shortened by 0 bases and J by 12 bases, with 19 bases between the two germline ends. The CDR3 loop is CASSQEGGRGEGQYF. The CDR3 nucleotides are TGTGCCAGCAGCCAAGAAGGGGGTCGGGGCGAAGGCCAGTATTTT.

In this sample, this clonotype turned up a few times. The chain uses TRBV5-5 and TRBJ2-2, with D hard to call. V shed 1 base and J shed 7 bases, with 14 bases lying between them. Germline CDR1 and CDR2: SGHKS and YYEKEE (reference sequence). The CDR3 has 15 amino acids. The CDR3 nucleotides read TGTGCCAGCAGCTTGTTCGAGTCGCGTAGCGGGGAGCTGTTTTTT. Translating it yields CASSLFESRSGELFF.

This clonotype was seen repeatedly, ten times or more. The chain recombines TRBV28 with TRBJ2-2; TRBD2 matches 7 bases. The CDR3 sequence is 15 residues long. Germline CDR1 is MDHEN and CDR2 is SYDVKM. J gave up 7 bases and V 0 bases, and 5 bases lay outside the gene matches. CDR3 sequence (DNA): TGTGCCAGCAGTTTATGGCCTAGCGGAAGCGGGGAGCTGTTTTTT. Protein sequence: CASSLWPSGSGELFF.

This clonotype has at least ten counts. The gene calls are TRBV28 and TRBJ1-6, with D perhaps TRBD1 (5 bases). Trimming removed 6 bases at V and 5 bases at J, with 17 bases between. The CDR3 runs to 16 residues. The germline V gene encodes CDR1 MDHEN and CDR2 SYDVKM. This CDR3 reads CASSPRDWSHNSPLHF. DNA of the CDR3: TGTGCCAGCAGCCCTCGGGACTGGTCCCATAATTCACCCCTCCACTTT.

This clonotype was counted at least ten times. The V gene is TRBV6-1, the J gene TRBJ2-7; TRBD2 aligns across 9 bases. This CDR3 region has 15 residues. V gave up 8 bases and J gave up 5 bases; unmatched junction bases: 13. Germline assignment: CDR1 MNHNS and CDR2 SASEGT. The CDR3 bases are TGTGCCAGCTCCCCTGTTGCGGGAGGGGAAGACGAGCAGTACTTC. Protein: CASSPVAGGEDEQYF.

This clonotype was found a few times. The CDR3 region has the DNA TGTGCCAGCAGCTTAGGGCGGGTAGCCAAGCAGTACTTC. As protein: CASSLGRVAKQYF. The chain carries TRBV7-2 and TRBJ2-7; possible D gene TRBD2, 5 bases. Germline CDR1 reads SGHTA; CDR2 reads FQGNSA. CDR3 length: 13 residues. Trimming removed 1 base from V and 8 bases from J, with 12 bases in between. Drawing the rest from reference TRBV7-2 and TRBJ2-7, the complete variable domain is GAGVSQSPSNKVTEKGKDVELRCDPISGHTALYWYRQSLGQGLEFLIYFQGNSAPDKSGLPSDRFSAERTGGSVSTLTIQRTQQEDSAVYLCASSLGRVAKQYFGPGTRLTVT.

This clonotype was detected many times. The gene calls are TRBV7-2 and TRBJ1-2, with D unresolved. V shed 1 base and J shed 2 bases, with 8 bases lying between them. From germline, CDR1 is SGHTA and CDR2 FQGNSA. This CDR3 has 14 amino acids. CDR3 bases: TGTGCCAGCAGCTTAGTGGTAGAGAACTATGGCTACACCTTC. Translation: CASSLVVENYGYTF.

Many counts were recorded for this clonotype. The chain employs TRBV11-3 and TRBJ2-7, with D perhaps TRBD1 (5 bases). The length of the CDR3 is 13 residues. CDR1 and CDR2 (germline): SGHNT, YENEEA. Trimming pared 3 bases from V and 6 bases from J, leaving 12 bases between. The DNA for the CDR3 is TGTGCCAGCAGCTTTCACAGTGGGGCCGAGCAGTACTTC. It specifies CASSFHSGAEQYF.

This CDR3 reads CASSSSGFEQFF. In nucleotides, the CDR3 is TGTGCCAGCAGCTCTAGCGGATTCGAGCAGTTCTTC. The rearrangement joins TRBV5-4 to TRBJ2-1; the match to TRBD2 covers 7 bases. The CDR3 covers 12 residues. Per germline, CDR1 SGHNT and CDR2 YYREEE (reference sequence). Trimming took 3 bases from V and 10 from J; bases not matched to a gene: 4. The whole variable domain, filled in from reference TRBV5-4 and TRBJ2-1, reads ETGVTQSPTHLIKTRGQQVTLRCSSQSGHNTVSWYQQALGQGPQFIFQYYREEENGRGNFPPRFSGLQFPNYSSELNVNALELDDSALYLCASSSSGFEQFFGPGTRLTVL.

This clonotype was counted at least ten times. This chain connects TRBV7-9 to TRBJ2-1; TRBD1 matches 8 bases. The CDR3 runs 15 residues. Germline CDR1 and CDR2: SEHNR and FQNEAQ (reference sequence). V gave up 1 base and J gave up 8 bases; unmatched junction bases: 7. The CDR3 here is CASSLETGGIDEQFF. The CDR3 DNA reads as TGTGCCAGCAGCTTAGAAACAGGGGGAATCGATGAGCAGTTCTTC.

CDR3 in amino acids: CSARVPGLGDEQYF. CDR3 nucleotides: TGCAGTGCTAGAGTCCCGGGGCTCGGGGACGAGCAGTACTTC. The chain recombines TRBV20-1 with TRBJ2-7, with D perhaps TRBD1 or TRBD2 (5 bases each). This CDR3 has 14 amino acids. The germline V gene encodes CDR1 DFQATT and CDR2 SNEGSKA (reference sequence). The V gene lost 1 base and the J gene lost 5 bases, with 15 bases spanning the gap.

This clonotype was picked up many times. V usage is TRBV6-5 and J usage is TRBJ2-1, with 9 bases identical to TRBD2. This CDR3 contains 15 residues. V shed 2 bases, J shed 4 bases, and the junction held 3 bases outside the gene matches. Germline CDR1 is MNHEY and CDR2 is SVGAGI. CDR3 in amino acids: CASSYEAGGYNEQFF. In DNA form, the CDR3 reads TGTGCCAGCAGTTACGAGGCGGGAGGGTACAATGAGCAGTTCTTC.

The chain's CDR3 is CATSDRNNYGYTF. CDR3 in DNA: TGTGCCACCAGTGATCGGAATAACTATGGCTACACCTTC. The genes are TRBV24-1 and TRBJ1-2; no clear D. Germline V gives CDR1 KGHDR, CDR2 SFDVKD. This CDR3 comprises 13 residues. V was pared by 3 bases and J by 1 base, with 5 bases between.

This clonotype was detected many times. The chain uses TRBV12-3 or TRBV12-4 and TRBJ1-6, with D uncertain. This CDR3 spans 14 amino acids. V was clipped by 5 bases and J by 9 bases, with 14 bases between them. DNA for the CDR3: TGTGCCAGCAGTCCAGCGGGGTTGGGTTCACCCCTCCACTTT. As protein: CASSPAGLGSPLHF.

This clonotype has ten or more counts. This chain connects TRBV5-1 to TRBJ1-1; TRBD1 matches 8 bases. Looked up from germline, CDR1 is SGHRS and CDR2 is YFSETQ. With 3 bases clipped from V and 5 bases from J, the junction kept 6 bases outside the gene matches. This CDR3 region has 14 residues. The CDR3 DNA reads TGCGCCAGCAGCTCAGGGGGCGGTGGAACTGAAGCTTTCTTT. Protein sequence: CASSSGGGGTEAFF.

At least ten counts were recorded for this clonotype. The gene calls are TRBV6-1 and TRBJ2-7; 10 positions match TRBD2. The CDR3 totals 14 residues. J lost 6 bases, V lost 5 bases, and 7 bases had no gene match. Germline loops: CDR1 MNHNS, CDR2 SASEGT. The DNA of the CDR3 is TGTGCCAGCAGTTACCCTAGCGGGAGTAGCGAGCAGTACTTC. Translating gives CASSYPSGSSEQYF.

This clonotype was found a few times. The chain links TRBV5-1 to TRBJ2-5; 10 nucleotides match TRBD2. The CDR3 loop spans 15 amino acids. Germline V gene lookup returns CDR1 SGHRS and CDR2 YFSETQ. With V trimmed by 1 base and J by 4 bases, 4 bases remained unmatched. The CDR3: CASSLSGRAGETQYF. The CDR3, as DNA: TGCGCCAGCAGCTTGAGCGGGAGGGCCGGAGAGACCCAGTACTTC.

The chain recombines TRBV3-1 with TRBJ2-1; 14 positions match TRBD2. V lost 1 base to trimming and J lost 7 bases; unmatched junction nucleotides: 9. Germline loops: CDR1 LGHDT, CDR2 YNNKEL (reference sequence). This CDR3 region has 18 residues. The CDR3 bases are TGTGCCAGCAGCCAAGGGGGACTAGCGGGAGACCCGTGGAATGAGCAGTTCTTC. Translated: CASSQGGLAGDPWNEQFF.

The table lists this clonotype with a few counts. The rearrangement joins TRBV12-5 to TRBJ2-5; unclear D gene. With 1 base removed from V and 6 bases from J, the gap between germline ends came to 9 bases. CDR3 length: 13 residues. Germline CDR1 reads LGHNT; CDR2 reads FRNRAP. The CDR3: CASGLGFLKTQYF. In nucleotides, the CDR3 is TGTGCTAGTGGTTTGGGGTTCTTGAAGACCCAGTACTTC.

This clonotype was found many times. The V call is TRBV10-1, the J call TRBJ2-3, with D perhaps matching TRBD1 (5 bases). V gave up 2 bases and J gave up 5 bases, with 14 bases separating them. The germline CDR1 and CDR2 sequences are WNHNN and SYGVQD (reference sequence). The CDR3 is 15 residues long. The CDR3 coding sequence is TGCGCCAGCAGTGAGAGGGCCAACAGGAAAGATACGCAGTATTTT. Translated, it gives CASSERANRKDTQYF.

This clonotype was observed at least ten times. The chain is built from TRBV20-1 and TRBJ1-2, with D unresolved. CDR3 size: 13 residues. Deletions cut 1 base from V and 7 bases from J, with 13 bases between. CDR1 DFQATT and CDR2 SNEGSKA come from the germline V gene (reference sequence). The CDR3 is CSARVMGIGGYTF. The CDR3 region has the DNA TGCAGTGCTAGAGTTATGGGGATAGGTGGCTACACCTTC.

The genes are TRBV19 and TRBJ2-1, with TRBD2 matching over 7 bases. The V gene end was trimmed by 0 bases and the J gene end by 0 bases; junction bases not matched to a gene: 26. The CDR3 is 24 amino acids. The germline V gene has CDR1 LNHDA and CDR2 SQIVND (reference sequence). CDR3 in amino acids: CASSIDAGTGAPGLLYSSYNEQFF. The CDR3 DNA reads as TGTGCCAGTAGTATAGATGCCGGGACGGGAGCCCCGGGACTACTATACAGCTCCTACAATGAGCAGTTCTTC.

This clonotype appeared many times. The chain recombines TRBV30 with TRBJ1-1; no clear D. Per the germline V gene, CDR1 is GTSNPN and CDR2 is SVGIG (reference sequence). The CDR3 consists of 13 residues. The ends were cut back, 8 bases at V and 0 bases at J, with 13 bases in the middle. The CDR3: CARRTDLNTEAFF. As DNA, the CDR3 is TGTGCCCGACGGACCGATTTGAACACTGAAGCTTTCTTT.

The genes are TRBV6-9 and TRBJ1-5; possibly TRBD1 for D (6 bases). CDR1 is MNHGY and CDR2 is SVAAGI in the germline V gene. Trimming shortened V by 10 bases and J by 4 bases, and 8 bases separated the two germline ends. This CDR3 has 11 amino acids. The DNA of the CDR3 is TGTGCCATCCAGGGGAATCAGCCCCAGCATTTT. This gives the protein CAIQGNQPQHF.

The table lists this clonotype with many counts. V and J are TRBV7-9 and TRBJ2-7; 12 bases are a match to TRBD2. The CDR3 length is 15 residues. Germline V gene sequence: CDR1 SEHNR, CDR2 FQNEAQ (reference sequence). With 1 base clipped from V and 2 bases from J, the junction kept 0 bases outside the gene matches. The CDR3 DNA is TGTGCCAGCAGCTTAGGGACTAGCGGGACCTACGAGCAGTACTTC. This codes for CASSLGTSGTYEQYF.